This TCR beta chain was obtained from a study of blood T cell repertoires in COVID-19. Study at large: T cells, B-cell-depleted T cells, or PBMCs provided the cDNA or gDNA that served as material.

Participants were aged 18 to 89 years from roughly 25 US areas. Recovered Cohort 3 donors showed two negative PCRs, clearance, or symptom resolution. The ends lost 2 bases at V and 5 bases at J; junction bases unmatched: 4. The CDR3 extends over 13 amino acids. Germline CDR1 and CDR2: GTSNPN and SVGIG (reference sequence). Some clones are missing from TCRdb's copy, which holds only in-frame ones; the method was immunoSEQ multiplex PCR. The sample carries more than 250,000 clones, over 75% recorded once. The source is a woman between 18 and 29 years old who had recovered from COVID-19. The sequenced sample was PBMCs or T cells enriched from blood (not recorded which). The rearrangement joins TRBV30 to TRBJ2-7, with 9 bases that match TRBD1. CDR3 protein: CAWSRDRVDEQYF. As DNA, the CDR3 is TGTGCCTGGAGTCGGGACAGGGTCGACGAGCAGTACTTC. Filled out from reference TRBV30 and TRBJ2-7, the complete variable domain reads SQTIHQWPATLVQPVGSPLSLECTVEGTSNPNLYWYRQAAGRGLQLLFYSVGIGQISSEVPQNLSASRPQDRQFILSSKKLLLSDSGFYLCAWSRDRVDEQYFGPGTRLTVT.